Described below is a single TCR beta chain sequence and its context. The data originate from a study of T cell changes during pregnancy in multiple sclerosis. The data were produced by immunoSEQ multiplex PCR, yet TCRdb's version contains in-frame clones alone and is incomplete. The table lists tens of thousands of clones, roughly 92% of them singletons. Deletions cut 4 bases from V and 4 bases from J, with 14 bases between. Germline CDR1 is SGHTA and CDR2 is FQGNSA. This CDR3 spans 15 amino acids. Sequencing was performed on peripheral blood, taken in the second trimester of pregnancy. The chain carries TRBV7-2 and TRBJ1-5, with unresolved D. The source is a female donor with multiple sclerosis, enrolled in a pregnancy study. The CDR3 region has the DNA TGTGCCAGCAGCTACTACCGGGATACTAATCAGCCCCAGCATTTT. Its translation is CASSYYRDTNQPQHF. Full variable domain (missing parts from reference TRBV7-2 and TRBJ1-5): GAGVSQSPSNKVTEKGKDVELRCDPISGHTALYWYRQSLGQGLEFLIYFQGNSAPDKSGLPSDRFSAERTGGSVSTLTIQRTQQEDSAVYLCASSYYRDTNQPQHFGDGTRLSIL.